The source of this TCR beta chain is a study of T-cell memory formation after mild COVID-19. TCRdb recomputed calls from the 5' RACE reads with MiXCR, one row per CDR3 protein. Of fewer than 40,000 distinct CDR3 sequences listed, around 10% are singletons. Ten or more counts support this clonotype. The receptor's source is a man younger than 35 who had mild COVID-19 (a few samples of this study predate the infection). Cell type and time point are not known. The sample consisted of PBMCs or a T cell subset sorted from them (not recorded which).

The CDR3 region is CASSLVGGNQPQHF. CDR3 sequence (DNA): TGTGCCAGCAGCTTAGTGGGCGGCAATCAGCCCCAGCATTTT. The rearrangement uses TRBV11-2 and TRBJ1-5; D unresolved. Trimming took 1 base from V and 2 from J, leaving 6 bases between them. Germline V gene lookup returns CDR1 SGHAT and CDR2 FQNNGV. The CDR3 is 14 residues long. Together with reference TRBV11-2 and TRBJ1-5, the CDR3 gives the full variable domain: EAGVAQSPRYKIIEKRQSVAFWCNPISGHATLYWYQQILGQGPKLLIQFQNNGVVDDSQLPKDRFSAERLKGVDSTLKIQPAKLEDSAVYLCASSLVGGNQPQHFGDGTRLSIL.